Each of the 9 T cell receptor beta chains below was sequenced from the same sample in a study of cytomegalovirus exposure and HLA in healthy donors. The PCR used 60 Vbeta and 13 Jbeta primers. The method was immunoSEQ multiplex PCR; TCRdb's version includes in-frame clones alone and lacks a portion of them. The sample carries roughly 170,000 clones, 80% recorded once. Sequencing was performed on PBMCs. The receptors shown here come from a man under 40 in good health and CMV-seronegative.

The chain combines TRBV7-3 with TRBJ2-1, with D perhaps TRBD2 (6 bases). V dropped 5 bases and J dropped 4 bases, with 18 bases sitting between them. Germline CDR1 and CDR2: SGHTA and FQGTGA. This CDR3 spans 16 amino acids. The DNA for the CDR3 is TGTGCCAGCAGCCCGGCCCATCACAGCGGGTACAATGAGCAGTTCTTC. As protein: CASSPAHHSGYNEQFF.

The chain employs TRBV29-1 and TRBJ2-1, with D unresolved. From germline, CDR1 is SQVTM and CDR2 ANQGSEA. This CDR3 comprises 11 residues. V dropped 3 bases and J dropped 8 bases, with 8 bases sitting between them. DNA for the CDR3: TGCAGCGTTGAGATGGGCGATGAGCAGTTCTTC. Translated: CSVEMGDEQFF.

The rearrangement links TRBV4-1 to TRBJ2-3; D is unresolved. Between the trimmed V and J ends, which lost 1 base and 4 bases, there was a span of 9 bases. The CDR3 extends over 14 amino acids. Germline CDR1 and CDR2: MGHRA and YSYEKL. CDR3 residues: CASSQGPEADTQYF. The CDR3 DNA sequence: TGCGCCAGCAGCCAAGGGCCAGAAGCAGATACGCAGTATTTT.

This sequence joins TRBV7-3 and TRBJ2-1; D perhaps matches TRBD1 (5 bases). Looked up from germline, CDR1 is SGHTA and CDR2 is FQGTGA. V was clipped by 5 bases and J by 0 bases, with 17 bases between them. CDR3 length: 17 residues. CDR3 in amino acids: CASSPARTRSSYNEQFF. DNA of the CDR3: TGTGCCAGCAGCCCAGCCCGGACACGGAGCTCCTACAATGAGCAGTTCTTC.

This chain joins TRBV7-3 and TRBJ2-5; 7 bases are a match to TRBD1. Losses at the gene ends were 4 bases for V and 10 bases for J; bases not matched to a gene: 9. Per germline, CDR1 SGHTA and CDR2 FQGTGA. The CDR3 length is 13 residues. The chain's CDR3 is CASSSQEGQVQYF. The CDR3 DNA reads TGTGCCAGCAGCTCCCAGGAAGGACAGGTCCAGTACTTC.

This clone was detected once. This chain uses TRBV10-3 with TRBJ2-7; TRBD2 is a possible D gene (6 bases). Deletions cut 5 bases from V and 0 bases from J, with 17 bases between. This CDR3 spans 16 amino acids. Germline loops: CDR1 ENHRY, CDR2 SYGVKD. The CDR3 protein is CAISQAAGGYSYEQYF. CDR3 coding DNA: TGTGCCATCAGTCAGGCCGCTGGGGGGTACTCCTACGAGCAGTACTTC.

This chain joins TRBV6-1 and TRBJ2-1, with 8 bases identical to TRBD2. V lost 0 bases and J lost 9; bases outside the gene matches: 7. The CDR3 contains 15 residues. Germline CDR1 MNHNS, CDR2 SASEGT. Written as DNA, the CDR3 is TGTGCCAGCAGTGAAGCCGGGGGGGGATACCGTGAGCAGTTCTTC. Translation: CASSEAGGGYREQFF.

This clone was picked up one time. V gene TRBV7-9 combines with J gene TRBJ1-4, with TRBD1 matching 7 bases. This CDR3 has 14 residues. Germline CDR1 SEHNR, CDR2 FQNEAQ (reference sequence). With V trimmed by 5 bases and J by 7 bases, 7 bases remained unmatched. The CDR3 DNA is TGTGCCAGCAGCGACAGGGCGGGGAGTGAAAAACTGTTTTTT. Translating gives CASSDRAGSEKLFF.

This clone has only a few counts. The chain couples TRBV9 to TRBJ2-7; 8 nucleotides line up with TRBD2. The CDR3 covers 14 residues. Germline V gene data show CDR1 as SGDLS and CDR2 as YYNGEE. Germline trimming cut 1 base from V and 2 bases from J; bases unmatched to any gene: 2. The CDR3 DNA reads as TGTGCCAGCAGCGTACTAGCGGGTACCTACGAGCAGTACTTC. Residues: CASSVLAGTYEQYF.